This T cell receptor beta chain was sequenced during a study of blood T cell repertoires in COVID-19. This CDR3 spans 14 amino acids. Germline assignment: CDR1 SGHNT and CDR2 YENEEA. V lost 0 bases, J lost 7 bases, and 7 bases lay in between. In the study's own analysis: For nucleated cells, counts were estimated from reference gene primer amplification. The method was immunoSEQ multiplex PCR; TCRdb's version includes in-frame clones alone and lacks a portion of them. D and trimming were read from the DNA, whereas the V and J calls and clone size are those reported in that table. The data contain about 160,000 clones, 65% to 85% of them singletons.

The chain has TRBV11-3 and TRBJ1-6, with D uncertain. The TCR was taken from an elderly woman with active or convalescent COVID-19. The sequenced material came from peripheral blood. CDR3: CASSLDLSNSPLHF. The CDR3 DNA sequence: TGTGCCAGCAGCTTAGATCTGTCGAATTCACCCCTCCACTTT.